Given below is one TCR beta chain in context. The table came from immunoSEQ multiplex PCR; TCRdb's copy has only in-frame clones and leaves some out. The data contain some 2,000,000 clones, almost 96% of them singletons. These data belong to a study of shared clonotypes between healthy human individuals. Looked up from germline, CDR1 is MNHNY and CDR2 is SVGAGI (reference sequence). The CDR3 has 15 residues. Trimming took 6 bases from V and 9 from J; bases not matched to a gene: 9. From CD4+ cells came CD45RA+ naive and CD45RA-negative memory subsets. The chain is built from TRBV6-6 and TRBJ1-6; 9 nucleotides agree with TRBD1. The sequence was collected from a man between 18 and 29 years old in good health. Sample: naive CD4+ T cells sorted from blood. The subset denotes: CD45RA+ positively selected. CDR3 nucleotides: TGTGCCAGCAGCTCCGGACAGGGGCGGGGTTCACCCCTCCACTTT. Its translation is CASSSGQGRGSPLHF.